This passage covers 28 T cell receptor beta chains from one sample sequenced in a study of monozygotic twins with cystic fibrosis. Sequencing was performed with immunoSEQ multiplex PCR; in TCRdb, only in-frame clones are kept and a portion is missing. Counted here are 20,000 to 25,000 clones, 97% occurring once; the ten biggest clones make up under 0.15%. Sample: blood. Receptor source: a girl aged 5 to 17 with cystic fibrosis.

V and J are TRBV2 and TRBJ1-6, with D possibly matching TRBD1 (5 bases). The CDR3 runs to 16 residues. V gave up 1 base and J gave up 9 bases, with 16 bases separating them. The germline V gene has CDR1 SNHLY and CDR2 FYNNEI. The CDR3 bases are TGTGCCAGCAGTGAAGAGGGGAATGGATTGAGTTCACCCCTCCACTTT. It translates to CASSEEGNGLSSPLHF.

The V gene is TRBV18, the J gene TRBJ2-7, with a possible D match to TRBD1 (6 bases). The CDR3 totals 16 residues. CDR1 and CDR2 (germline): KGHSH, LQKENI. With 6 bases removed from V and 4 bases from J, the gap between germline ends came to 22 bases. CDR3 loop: CASSQTDRWCIYEQYV. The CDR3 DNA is TGTGCCAGCTCCCAAACAGACAGGTGGTGCATTTACGAGCAGTACGTC.

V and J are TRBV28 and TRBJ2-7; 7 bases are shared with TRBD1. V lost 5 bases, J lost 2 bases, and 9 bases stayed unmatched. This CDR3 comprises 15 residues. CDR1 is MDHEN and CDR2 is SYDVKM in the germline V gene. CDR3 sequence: CASSRAGTDTYEQYF. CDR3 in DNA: TGTGCCAGCAGTCGAGCCGGGACAGATACCTACGAGCAGTACTTC.

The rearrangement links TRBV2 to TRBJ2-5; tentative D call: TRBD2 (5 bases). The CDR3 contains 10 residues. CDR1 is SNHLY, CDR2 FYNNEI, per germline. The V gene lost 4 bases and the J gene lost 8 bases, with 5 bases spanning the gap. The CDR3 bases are TGTGCCAGCAGTGCGGGAACCCAGTACTTC. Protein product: CASSAGTQYF.

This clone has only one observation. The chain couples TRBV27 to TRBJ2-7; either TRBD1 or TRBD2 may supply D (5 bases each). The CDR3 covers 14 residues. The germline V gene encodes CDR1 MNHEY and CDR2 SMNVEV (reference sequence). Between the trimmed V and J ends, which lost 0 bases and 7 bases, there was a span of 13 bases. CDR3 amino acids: CASSLSRGVWEQYF. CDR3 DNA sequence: TGTGCCAGCAGTTTATCGAGAGGGGTCTGGGAGCAGTACTTC.

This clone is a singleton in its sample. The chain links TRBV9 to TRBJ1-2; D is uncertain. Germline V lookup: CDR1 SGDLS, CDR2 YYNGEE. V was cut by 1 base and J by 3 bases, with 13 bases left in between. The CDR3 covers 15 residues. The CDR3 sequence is CASSVSALADYGYTF. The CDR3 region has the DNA TGTGCCAGCAGCGTATCCGCTTTGGCAGACTATGGCTACACCTTC.

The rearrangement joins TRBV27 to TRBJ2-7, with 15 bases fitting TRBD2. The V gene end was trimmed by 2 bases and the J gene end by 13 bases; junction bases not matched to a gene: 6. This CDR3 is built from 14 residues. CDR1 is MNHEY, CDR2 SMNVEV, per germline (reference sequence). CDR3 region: CASSLTGLAGGFYF. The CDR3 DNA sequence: TGTGCCAGCAGTTTAACGGGACTAGCGGGAGGTTTCTACTTC.

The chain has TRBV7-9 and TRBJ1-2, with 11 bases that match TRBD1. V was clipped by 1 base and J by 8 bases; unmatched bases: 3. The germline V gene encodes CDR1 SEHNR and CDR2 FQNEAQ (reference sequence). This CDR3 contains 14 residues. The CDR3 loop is CASSLGDRGKGYTF. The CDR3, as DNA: TGTGCCAGCAGCTTAGGGGACAGGGGGAAAGGCTACACCTTC.

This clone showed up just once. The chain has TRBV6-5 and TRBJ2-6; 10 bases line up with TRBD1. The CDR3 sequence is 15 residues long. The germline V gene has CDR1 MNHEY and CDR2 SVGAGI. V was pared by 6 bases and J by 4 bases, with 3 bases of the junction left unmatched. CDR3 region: CASRDRGSGANVLTF. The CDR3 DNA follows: TGTGCCAGCAGGGACAGGGGGTCCGGGGCCAACGTCCTGACTTTC.

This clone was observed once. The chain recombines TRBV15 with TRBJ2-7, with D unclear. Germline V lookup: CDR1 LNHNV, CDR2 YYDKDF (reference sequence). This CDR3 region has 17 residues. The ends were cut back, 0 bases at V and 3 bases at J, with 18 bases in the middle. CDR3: CATSRDYATQPNYEQYF. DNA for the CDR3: TGTGCCACCAGCAGAGATTATGCGACCCAGCCCAACTACGAGCAGTACTTC.

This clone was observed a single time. The CDR3 DNA follows: TGTGCCAGCAGCGCGGGGGTAGGGGTAGCTTTCTTT. Amino acid sequence: CASSAGVGVAFF. The rearrangement joins TRBV13 to TRBJ1-1; perhaps TRBD1 as D (5 bases). The CDR3 is 12 amino acids. CDR1 is PRHDT, CDR2 FYEKMQ, per germline (reference sequence). Trimming cost V 5 bases and J 10 bases, with 14 bases left between them.

CDR3 in amino acids: CASSLLGGRTYNEQFF. In nucleotides, the CDR3 is TGTGCCAGCAGTTTACTCGGCGGGAGAACCTACAATGAGCAGTTCTTC. V and J are TRBV27 and TRBJ2-1; 7 bases are a match to TRBD2. Germline V gene data show CDR1 as MNHEY and CDR2 as SMNVEV (reference sequence). V trimming: 2 bases; J trimming: 2 bases; junction bases outside the gene matches: 6. This CDR3 has 16 residues.

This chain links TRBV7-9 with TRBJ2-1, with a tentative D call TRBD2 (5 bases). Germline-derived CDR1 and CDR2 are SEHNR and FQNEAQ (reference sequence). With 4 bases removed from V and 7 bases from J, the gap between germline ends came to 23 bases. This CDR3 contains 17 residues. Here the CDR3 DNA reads TGTGCCAGCAGCTCCCAGGCGGACTCGCGCGCATTAAATGAGCAGTTCTTC. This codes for CASSSQADSRALNEQFF. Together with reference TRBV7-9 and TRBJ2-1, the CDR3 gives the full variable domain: DTGVSQNPRHKITKRGQNVTFRCDPISEHNRLYWYRQTLGQGPEFLTYFQNEAQLEKSRLLSDRFSAERPKGSFSTLEIQRTEQGDSAMYLCASSSQADSRALNEQFFGPGTRLTVL.

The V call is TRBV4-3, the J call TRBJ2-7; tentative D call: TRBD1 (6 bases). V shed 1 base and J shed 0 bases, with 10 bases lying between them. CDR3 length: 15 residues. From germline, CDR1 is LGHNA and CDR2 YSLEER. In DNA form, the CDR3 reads TGCGCCAGCAGCCAAGCTTTGGACAGCTCCTACGAGCAGTACTTC. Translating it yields CASSQALDSSYEQYF.

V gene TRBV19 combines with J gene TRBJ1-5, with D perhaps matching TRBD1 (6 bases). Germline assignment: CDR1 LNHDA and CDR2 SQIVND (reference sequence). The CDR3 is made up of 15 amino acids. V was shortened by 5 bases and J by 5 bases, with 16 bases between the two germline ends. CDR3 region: CASSRPRGTDQPQHF. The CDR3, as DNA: TGTGCCAGTAGTCGGCCCAGGGGAACCGATCAGCCCCAGCATTTT.

The CDR3: CASRTHLSENYGYTF. The CDR3 nucleotides read TGTGCCAGCAGGACGCATCTTTCAGAGAACTATGGCTACACCTTC. The chain carries TRBV6-5 and TRBJ1-2, with D hard to call. Germline assignment: CDR1 MNHEY and CDR2 SVGAGI. The V end lost 6 bases, the J end lost 2 bases, and 16 bases lay between the germline ends. This CDR3 has 15 residues.

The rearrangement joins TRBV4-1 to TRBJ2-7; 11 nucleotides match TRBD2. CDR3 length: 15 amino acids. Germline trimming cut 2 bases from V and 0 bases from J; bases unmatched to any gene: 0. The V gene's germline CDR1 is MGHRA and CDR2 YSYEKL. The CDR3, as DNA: TGCGCCAGCAGCCAACTAGCGGGAGGCTCCTACGAGCAGTACTTC. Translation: CASSQLAGGSYEQYF.

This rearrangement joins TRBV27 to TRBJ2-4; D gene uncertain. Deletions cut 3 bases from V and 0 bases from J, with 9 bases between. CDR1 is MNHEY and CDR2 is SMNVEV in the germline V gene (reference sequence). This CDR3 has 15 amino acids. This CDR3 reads CASSFSSIAKNIQYF. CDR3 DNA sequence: TGTGCCAGCAGTTTCTCTTCGATAGCCAAAAACATTCAGTACTTC.

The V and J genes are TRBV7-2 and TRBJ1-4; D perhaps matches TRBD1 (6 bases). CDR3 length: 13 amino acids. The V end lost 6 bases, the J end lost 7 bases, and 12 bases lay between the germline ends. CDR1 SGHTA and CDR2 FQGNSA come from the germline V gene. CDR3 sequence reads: CASSFGQFEKLFF. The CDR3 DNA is TGTGCCAGCAGTTTCGGACAGTTTGAAAAACTGTTTTTT.

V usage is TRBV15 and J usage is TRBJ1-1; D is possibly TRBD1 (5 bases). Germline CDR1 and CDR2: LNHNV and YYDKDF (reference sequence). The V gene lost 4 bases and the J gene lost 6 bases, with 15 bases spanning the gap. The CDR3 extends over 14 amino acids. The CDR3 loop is CATSTRALESEAFF. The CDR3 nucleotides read TGTGCCACCAGCACCAGGGCCCTTGAATCTGAAGCTTTCTTT.

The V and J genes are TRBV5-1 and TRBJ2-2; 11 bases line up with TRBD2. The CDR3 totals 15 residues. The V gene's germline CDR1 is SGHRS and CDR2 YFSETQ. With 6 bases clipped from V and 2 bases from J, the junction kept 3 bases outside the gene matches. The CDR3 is CASKLAGVNTGELFF. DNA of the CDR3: TGCGCCAGCAAACTAGCGGGAGTAAACACCGGGGAGCTGTTTTTT.

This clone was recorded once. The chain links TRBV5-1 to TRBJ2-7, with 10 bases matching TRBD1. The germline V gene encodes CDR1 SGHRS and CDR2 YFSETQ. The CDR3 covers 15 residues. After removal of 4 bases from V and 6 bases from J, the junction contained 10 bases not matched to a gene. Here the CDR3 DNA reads TGCGCCAGCAGCACAGTCCCCGGGACAGGGGTCGAGCAGTACTTC. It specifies CASSTVPGTGVEQYF.

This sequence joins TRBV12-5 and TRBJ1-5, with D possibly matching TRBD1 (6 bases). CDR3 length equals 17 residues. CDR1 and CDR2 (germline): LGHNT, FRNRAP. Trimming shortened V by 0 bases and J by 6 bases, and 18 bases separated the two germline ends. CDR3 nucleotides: TGTGCTAGTGGTTTGGTACTTGGGGGGCAGGGCGGTCAGCCCCAGCATTTT. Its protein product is CASGLVLGGQGGQPQHF.

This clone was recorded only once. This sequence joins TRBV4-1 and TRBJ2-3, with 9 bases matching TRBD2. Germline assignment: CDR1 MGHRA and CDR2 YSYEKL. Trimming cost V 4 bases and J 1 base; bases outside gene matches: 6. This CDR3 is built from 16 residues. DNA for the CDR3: TGCGCCAGCAGCCTTCGAGCGGGAGGCGGCACAGATACGCAGTATTTT. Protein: CASSLRAGGGTDTQYF.

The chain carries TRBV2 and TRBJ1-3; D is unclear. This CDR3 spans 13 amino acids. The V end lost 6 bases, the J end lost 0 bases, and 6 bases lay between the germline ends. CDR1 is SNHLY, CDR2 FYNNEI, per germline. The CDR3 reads CASSRLSGNTIYF. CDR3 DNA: TGTGCCAGCAGCCGGCTCTCTGGAAACACCATATATTTT. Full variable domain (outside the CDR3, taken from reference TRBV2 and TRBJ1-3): EPEVTQTPSHQVTQMGQEVILRCVPISNHLYFYWYRQILGQKVEFLVSFYNNEISEKSEIFDDQFSVERPDGSNFTLKIRSTKLEDSAMYFCASSRLSGNTIYFGEGSWLTVV.

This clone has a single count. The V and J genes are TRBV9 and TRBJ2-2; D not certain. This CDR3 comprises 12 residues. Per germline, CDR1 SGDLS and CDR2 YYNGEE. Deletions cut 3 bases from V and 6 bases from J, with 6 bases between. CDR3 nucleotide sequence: TGTGCCAGCAGCGGAGGCGCCGGGGAGCTGTTTTTT. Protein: CASSGGAGELFF.

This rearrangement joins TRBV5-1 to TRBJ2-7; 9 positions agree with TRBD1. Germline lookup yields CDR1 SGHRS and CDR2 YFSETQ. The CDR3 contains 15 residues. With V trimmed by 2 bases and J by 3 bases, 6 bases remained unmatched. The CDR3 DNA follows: TGCGCCAGCAGCTTAGGGACAGGGACCCTCTACGAGCAGTACTTC. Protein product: CASSLGTGTLYEQYF.

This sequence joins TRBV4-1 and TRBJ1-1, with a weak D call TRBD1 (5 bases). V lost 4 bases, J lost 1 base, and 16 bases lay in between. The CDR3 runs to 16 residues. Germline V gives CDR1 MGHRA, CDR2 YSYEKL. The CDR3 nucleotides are TGCGCCAGCAGCCCCGTTTTAGGCAGGGAGAACACTGAAGCTTTCTTT. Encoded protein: CASSPVLGRENTEAFF.